This entry lists 27 T cell receptor beta chains sequenced from one sample in a study of cytomegalovirus exposure and HLA in healthy donors. The PCR used 60 Vbeta and 13 Jbeta primers. TCRdb's copy holds only in-frame clones and misses some; the assay was immunoSEQ multiplex PCR. The sample carries some 130,000 clones, around 77% recorded once. The sequenced material came from PBMCs. Receptors originate from a woman in her sixties in good health and CMV-seronegative.

V and J are TRBV5-1 and TRBJ2-5; 9 nucleotides match TRBD2. The CDR3 length is 16 residues. The V segment lost 0 bases and the J segment 1 base; nucleotides outside the gene matches: 4. Germline CDR1 reads SGHRS; CDR2 reads YFSETQ. This CDR3 is CASSLVGGGVQETQYF. The CDR3 coding sequence is TGCGCCAGCAGCTTGGTTGGCGGGGGGGTCCAAGAGACCCAGTACTTC. Full variable domain (missing parts from reference TRBV5-1 and TRBJ2-5): KAGVTQTPRYLIKTRGQQVTLSCSPISGHRSVSWYQQTPGQGLQFLFEYFSETQRNKGNFPGRFSGRQFSNSRSEMNVSTLELGDSALYLCASSLVGGGVQETQYFGPGTRLLVL.

The chain has TRBV6-1 and TRBJ1-4; 8 bases match TRBD1. The CDR3 has 15 residues. Looked up from germline, CDR1 is MNHNS and CDR2 is SASEGT. J lost 8 bases, V lost 4 bases, and 9 bases had no gene match. CDR3 amino acids: CASSVQGGGSEKLFF. The CDR3 DNA reads TGTGCCAGCAGTGTACAGGGGGGAGGTAGCGAAAAACTGTTTTTT.

The chain joins TRBV7-9 to TRBJ2-3, with 9 bases fitting TRBD2. Looked up from germline, CDR1 is SEHNR and CDR2 is FQNEAQ (reference sequence). The CDR3 runs 16 residues. With 5 bases clipped from V and 5 bases from J, the junction kept 11 bases outside the gene matches. The CDR3 DNA sequence: TGTGCCAGCAGCCCAAAATGGCGGGAGGGATTAGATACGCAGTATTTT. Translating it yields CASSPKWREGLDTQYF.

V gene TRBV11-3 combines with J gene TRBJ2-5; TRBD1 matches at 9 bases. The germline CDR1 and CDR2 sequences are SGHNT and YENEEA. This CDR3 has 15 residues. V lost 5 bases to trimming and J lost 5 bases; unmatched junction nucleotides: 9. The CDR3 region is CASSAPGQGKETQYF. The CDR3 DNA reads as TGTGCCAGCAGCGCACCGGGACAGGGAAAGGAGACCCAGTACTTC.

The J gene is TRBJ2-5, the V gene TRBV19, with 9 bases aligning to TRBD1. This CDR3 comprises 15 residues. The V and J ends lost 5 bases and 5 bases, in that order; junction bases with no gene match: 9. The V gene's germline CDR1 is LNHDA and CDR2 SQIVND (reference sequence). The CDR3 loop reads CASSSADRGWETQYF. In DNA form, the CDR3 reads TGTGCCAGTAGTTCCGCGGACAGGGGATGGGAGACCCAGTACTTC.

The chain employs TRBV6-1 and TRBJ2-1; 10 bases agree with TRBD2. This CDR3 has 15 amino acids. The V gene end was trimmed by 3 bases and the J gene end by 4 bases; junction bases not matched to a gene: 3. Germline V gives CDR1 MNHNS, CDR2 SASEGT. The CDR3 loop is CASSESGGVYNEQFF. The CDR3 DNA follows: TGTGCCAGCAGTGAGAGCGGGGGGGTGTACAATGAGCAGTTCTTC.

The rearrangement links TRBV2 to TRBJ1-5; D call uncertain. This CDR3 has 15 amino acids. V shed 4 bases and J shed 4 bases, with 14 bases lying between them. Per germline, CDR1 SNHLY and CDR2 FYNNEI. CDR3 in DNA: TGTGCCAGCAGTGCCCGGTTCTCCGGGAATCAGCCCCAGCATTTT. Translated, it gives CASSARFSGNQPQHF.

The chain carries TRBV11-2 and TRBJ2-7; D is perhaps TRBD2 (6 bases). This CDR3 has 15 residues. Germline V gives CDR1 SGHAT, CDR2 FQNNGV. V was shortened by 3 bases and J by 2 bases, with 14 bases between the two germline ends. The CDR3 DNA reads TGTGCCAGCAGCTTGCGGGGCCTGAATACCTACGAGCAGTACTTC. It is translated as CASSLRGLNTYEQYF.

This clone was counted once. The rearrangement uses TRBV10-1 and TRBJ2-1; 7 bases fit TRBD2. J gave up 0 bases and V 1 base, and 3 bases lay outside the gene matches. Germline lookup yields CDR1 WNHNN and CDR2 SYGVQD (reference sequence). This CDR3 spans 16 amino acids. The CDR3 coding sequence is TGCGCCAGCAGTGAGTGGCGCGGGAGCTCCTACAATGAGCAGTTCTTC. Protein: CASSEWRGSSYNEQFF.

This rearrangement joins TRBV28 to TRBJ2-6; 8 bases match TRBD1. Germline CDR1 MDHEN, CDR2 SYDVKM. The CDR3 totals 15 residues. V trimming: 5 bases; J trimming: 3 bases; junction bases outside the gene matches: 3. The CDR3 DNA follows: TGTGCCAGCAGTATACAGGGGGTTGGGGCCAACGTCCTGACTTTC. Translation: CASSIQGVGANVLTF.

This clone came up once. The chain has TRBV28 and TRBJ2-7; maybe TRBD1 (6 bases). Trimming took 6 bases from V and 0 from J, leaving 15 bases between them. Germline CDR1 is MDHEN and CDR2 is SYDVKM. The CDR3 length is 15 residues. CDR3 nucleotide sequence: TGTGCCAGCAGCCCTGGACAGTGGAGCTCCTACGAGCAGTACTTC. Its translation is CASSPGQWSSYEQYF.

The chain recombines TRBV18 with TRBJ2-5; D is perhaps TRBD1 (6 bases). The CDR3 is made up of 15 amino acids. Trimming took off 5 bases at V and 3 bases at J, with 16 bases between the two ends. Per the germline V gene, CDR1 is KGHSH and CDR2 is LQKENI. CDR3 sequence reads: CASSEPTGNEETQYF. CDR3 in DNA: TGTGCCAGCTCAGAACCAACAGGGAACGAAGAGACCCAGTACTTC.

This rearrangement joins TRBV27 to TRBJ2-1, with 9 bases matching TRBD2. Looked up from germline, CDR1 is MNHEY and CDR2 is SMNVEV (reference sequence). Trimming cost V 3 bases and J 8 bases; bases outside gene matches: 8. This CDR3 has 15 residues. The CDR3 bases are TGTGCCAGCAGTTTTAGCGGGGGTGCCTTGGATGAGCAGTTCTTC. Residues: CASSFSGGALDEQFF.

The chain couples TRBV5-1 to TRBJ2-3; D possibly corresponds to TRBD1 (5 bases). The CDR3 covers 16 residues. Germline V lookup: CDR1 SGHRS, CDR2 YFSETQ. Trimming left V 0 bases short and J 3 bases short, with 14 bases between. CDR3 amino acids: CASSLGGMGDTDTQYF. The CDR3 bases are TGCGCCAGCAGCTTGGGGGGCATGGGTGATACAGATACGCAGTATTTT.

The rearrangement links TRBV4-1 to TRBJ2-5; weak D call: TRBD1 (5 bases). The CDR3 spans 15 residues. V lost 2 bases and J 7 bases, leaving 17 bases between the germline ends. Germline-derived CDR1 and CDR2 are MGHRA and YSYEKL. Written as DNA, the CDR3 is TGCGCCAGCAGCCAACCGTTAGCCCATACAGGGACCCAGTACTTC. Its translation: CASSQPLAHTGTQYF.

The chain couples TRBV7-2 to TRBJ2-7; D remains unclear. V dropped 4 bases and J dropped 6 bases, with 19 bases sitting between them. CDR3 size: 15 residues. Germline loops: CDR1 SGHTA, CDR2 FQGNSA. The CDR3 region has the DNA TGTGCCAGCAGCTACCTGACAATGACCTTCTCCGAGCAGTACTTC. Its protein is CASSYLTMTFSEQYF.

The chain couples TRBV7-9 to TRBJ1-6; 7 bases match TRBD1. This CDR3 spans 14 amino acids. Germline values: CDR1 SEHNR, CDR2 FQNEAQ (reference sequence). The V segment lost 5 bases and the J segment 8 bases; nucleotides outside the gene matches: 6. The CDR3 DNA reads TGTGCCAGCAGCCTCTACAGGGGTGATTCACCCCTCCACTTT. The encoded protein is CASSLYRGDSPLHF. The entire variable domain, with the rest obtained from reference TRBV7-9 and TRBJ1-6, is as follows: DTGVSQNPRHKITKRGQNVTFRCDPISEHNRLYWYRQTLGQGPEFLTYFQNEAQLEKSRLLSDRFSAERPKGSFSTLEIQRTEQGDSAMYLCASSLYRGDSPLHFGNGTRLTVT.

The chain employs TRBV6-6 and TRBJ2-3; perhaps TRBD2 as D (6 bases). Trimming shortened V by 6 bases and J by 0 bases, and 13 bases separated the two germline ends. CDR3 length: 15 residues. Germline V gives CDR1 MNHNY, CDR2 SVGAGI (reference sequence). CDR3 amino acids: CASRRPSESTDTQYF. The CDR3 DNA reads TGTGCCAGCAGGAGACCTAGCGAAAGCACAGATACGCAGTATTTT.

The chain has TRBV2 and TRBJ1-6; 9 nucleotides match TRBD1. This CDR3 region has 14 residues. Trimming cost V 6 bases and J 10 bases; bases outside gene matches: 7. Germline CDR1 SNHLY, CDR2 FYNNEI. CDR3 loop: CASSRGQGRSPLHF. As DNA, the CDR3 is TGTGCCAGCAGCCGCGGACAGGGGAGATCACCCCTCCACTTT.

CDR3 coding DNA: TGTGCCAGCAGCTTAGGCTTCGGGGAGACCCAGTACTTC. Protein sequence: CASSLGFGETQYF. The chain recombines TRBV13 with TRBJ2-5; D unclear. Per germline, CDR1 PRHDT and CDR2 FYEKMQ (reference sequence). Trimming took 0 bases from V and 5 from J, leaving 7 bases between them. CDR3 length equals 13 residues.

V gene TRBV6-5 combines with J gene TRBJ2-7, with D perhaps TRBD1 (6 bases). This CDR3 region has 11 residues. V lost 2 bases, J lost 12 bases, and 11 bases lay in between. CDR1 and CDR2 from the germline V gene are MNHEY and SVGAGI. In nucleotides, the CDR3 is TGTGCCAGCAGTTACCAGGGGAGTAGGTACTTC. Protein: CASSYQGSRYF.

The chain couples TRBV11-2 to TRBJ2-7; TRBD1 matches 8 bases. With V trimmed by 4 bases and J by 3 bases, 2 bases remained unmatched. This CDR3 has 13 residues. Germline-derived CDR1 and CDR2 are SGHAT and FQNNGV. The CDR3, as DNA: TGTGCCAGCAGCTCCGACAGGGGCTACGAGCAGTACTTC. It specifies CASSSDRGYEQYF.

This rearrangement joins TRBV5-4 to TRBJ2-7; 10 bases are shared with TRBD1. The CDR3 runs 15 residues. The trim removed 0 bases at V and 3 bases at J, leaving 3 bases unmatched. The germline V gene encodes CDR1 SGHNT and CDR2 YYREEE (reference sequence). CDR3 residues: CASSLVGTGVYEQYF. CDR3 DNA sequence: TGTGCCAGCAGCTTGGTAGGGACAGGGGTCTACGAGCAGTACTTC.

V and J are TRBV7-2 and TRBJ1-5; no reliable D call. V was trimmed by 4 bases and J by 5 bases, leaving 18 bases between them. The CDR3 covers 16 residues. Germline CDR1 SGHTA, CDR2 FQGNSA. The CDR3 coding sequence is TGTGCCAGCAGCTCCGTCGGAGGGTATCAGGATCAGCCCCAGCATTTT. Encoded protein: CASSSVGGYQDQPQHF.

The V call is TRBV7-6, the J call TRBJ1-1, with a weak D call TRBD1 (6 bases). Germline V CDR1 and CDR2: SGHVS, FNYEAQ. The CDR3 runs to 14 residues. V was trimmed by 5 bases and J by 0 bases, leaving 10 bases between them. CDR3 region: CASSATGVNTEAFF. The CDR3, as DNA: TGTGCCAGCAGCGCGACAGGAGTGAACACTGAAGCTTTCTTT. Supplemented by reference TRBV7-6 and TRBJ1-1, the full variable domain reads GAGVSQSPRYKVTKRGQDVALRCDPISGHVSLYWYRQALGQGPEFLTYFNYEAQQDKSGLPNDRFSAERPEGSISTLTIQRTEQRDSAMYRCASSATGVNTEAFFGQGTRLTVV.

The V and J genes are TRBV28 and TRBJ1-2; D gene ambiguous. V lost 5 bases and J 4 bases, leaving 17 bases between the germline ends. The CDR3 has 15 amino acids. Germline CDR1 MDHEN, CDR2 SYDVKM. The CDR3 loop is CASSLNTRQGYGYTF. In DNA, the CDR3 is TGTGCCAGCAGTCTCAACACGAGGCAAGGCTATGGCTACACCTTC.

V usage is TRBV28 and J usage is TRBJ1-3, with 7 bases lining up with TRBD1. Germline V gene sequence: CDR1 MDHEN, CDR2 SYDVKM. V shed 6 bases, J shed 0 bases, and the junction held 5 bases outside the gene matches. The CDR3 is 15 amino acids. The CDR3 region has the DNA TGTGCCAGCAGCCCCGGGACAGCCTCTGGAAACACCATATATTTT. Translated: CASSPGTASGNTIYF.